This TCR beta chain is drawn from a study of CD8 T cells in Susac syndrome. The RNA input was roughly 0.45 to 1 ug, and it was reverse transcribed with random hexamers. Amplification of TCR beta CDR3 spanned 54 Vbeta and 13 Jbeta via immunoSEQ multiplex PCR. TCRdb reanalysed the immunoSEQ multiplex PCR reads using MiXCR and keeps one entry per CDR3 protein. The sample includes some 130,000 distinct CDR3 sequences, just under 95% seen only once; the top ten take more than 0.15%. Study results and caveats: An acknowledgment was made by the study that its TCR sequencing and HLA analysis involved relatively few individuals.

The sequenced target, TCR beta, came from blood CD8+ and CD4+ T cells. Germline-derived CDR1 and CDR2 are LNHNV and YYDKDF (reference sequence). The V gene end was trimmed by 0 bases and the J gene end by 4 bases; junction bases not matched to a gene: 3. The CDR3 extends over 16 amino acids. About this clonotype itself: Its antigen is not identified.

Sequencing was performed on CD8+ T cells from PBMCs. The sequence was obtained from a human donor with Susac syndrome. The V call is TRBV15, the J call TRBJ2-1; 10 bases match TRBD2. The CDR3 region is CATSREAGGLYNEQFF. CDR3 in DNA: TGTGCCACCAGCAGAGAAGCGGGAGGGCTGTACAATGAGCAGTTCTTC. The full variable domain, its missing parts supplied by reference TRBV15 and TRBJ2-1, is DAMVIQNPRYQVTQFGKPVTLSCSQTLNHNVMYWYQQKSSQAPKLLFHYYDKDFNNEADTPDNFQSRRPNTSFCFLDIRSPGLGDTAMYLCATSREAGGLYNEQFFGPGTRLTVL.